Sequencing of this T cell receptor beta chain was carried out in a study of blood T cell repertoires in COVID-19 (dated by TCRdb to 2019 to 2021). General notes on the study: Samples from collaborators originated in the United States, Italy and Spain and spanned both the acute and convalescent phases of COVID-19. The material from the prospective study consisted of cDNA or gDNA derived from T cells, B-cell-depleted T cells, or PBMCs. The dataset comprised deeply sampled blood TCRbeta repertoires from subjects exposed to, actively infected with, or recovered from COVID-19. The repertoires were made available in a free public database intended to serve as a resource for research on the immune response to SARS-CoV-2. Samples were obtained from the ongoing ImmuneRACE study (first 160 participants) and from 1,200 or so subjects provided by 6 global collaborators. Sample metadata almost always included a de-identified subject ID, COVID-19 status, age in years and sex. Where HLA class I and class II types were available, the types were taken from metadata supplied by the sample provider, not from assay-based typing.

About this clone: What antigen it recognizes has not been identified. Nothing much larger sits one base from this clone, and base qualities are not available.

Taken from the germline V gene (reference sequence), the CDR1 and CDR2 loops are LNHDA and SQIVND. From the cysteine up to the phenylalanine, the CDR3 has a length of 15 residues. This entry keeps only the CDR3 DNA: 45 bases, framed from base 1. Trimming removed 7 bases from V and 1 base from J, leaving 13 bases between the germline ends. TCRbeta CDR3 regions were amplified from genomic DNA by means of the immunoSEQ Assay, a bias-controlled multiplex PCR. In the authors' own workflow: Nucleated cell counts per sample were estimated from amplification of reference gene primers within the assay. Sequence reads were collapsed and filtered to measure the absolute abundance of every unique TCRbeta CDR3 rearrangement. For each sample, productive Simpson clonality was calculated as the square root of Simpson's diversity index across productive rearrangements. Sourced from immuneACCESS, this table was stored by TCRdb with only in-frame sequences that have V and J called. A share of the clones is absent; for the studies checked, an unresolved V gene accounts for under half, and the remainder has no known explanation. V and J calls plus clone size are reproduced from that table; the DNA served to infer D and trimming. The sample table records around 170,000 clones; around four fifths of these occur just once. The top ten hold 10% to 15% of the sample.

Another Seattle source contributed samples from volunteer blood donors who had recovered from COVID-19. Collaborating institutions collected whole blood in K2EDTA tubes following their own protocols. For TCRbeta analysis, collaborator samples were shipped as frozen whole blood, as isolated PBMCs, or as DNA extracted from either sample type. The paper's findings and limits, for the study overall: How much clinical and demographic metadata was included differed by source and by participant, and the metadata was provided uncurated.

The chain links TRBV19 with TRBJ2-2; a weak D assignment points to TRBD1 (5 bases agree). Input material: peripheral blood. This sequence was found in a man between 65 and 80 years old who had recovered from COVID-19. The CDR3 here reads CASTQRGGNTGELFF. The bases read TGTGCCAGTACCCAAAGGGGTGGGAACACCGGGGAGCTGTTTTTT. The full variable domain, with segments outside the CDR3 supplied by the reference TRBV19 and TRBJ2-2 proteins, appears as DGGITQSPKYLFRKEGQNVTLSCEQNLNHDAMYWYRQDPGQGLRLIYYSQIVNDFQKGDIAEGYSVSREKKESFPLTVTSAQKNPTAFYLCASTQRGGNTGELFFGEGSRLTVL.